A single sample is the source of the 29 T cell receptor beta chains below, sequenced in a study of OX40 agonist ivuxolimab in advanced cancers. The protocol was immunoSEQ multiplex PCR, while the TCRdb copy is restricted to in-frame clones and leaves out a portion. This table holds approximately 58,000 clones, about 91% found once. Sequencing was performed on CD4+ or CD8+ T cells sorted from blood, taken in a trial of the OX40 agonist ivuxolimab. Source of these receptors: an adult with an advanced solid tumor such as melanoma, head and neck, liver or kidney cancer.

For the CDR3, the DNA is TGTGCCAGCAGCGTAGAGGTTTCGAGCACCGGGGAGCTGTTTTTT. Amino acid sequence: CASSVEVSSTGELFF. The chain is built from TRBV9 and TRBJ2-2, with D uncertain. V was pared by 0 bases and J by 4 bases, with 10 bases between. There are 15 residues in the CDR3. The V gene's germline CDR1 is SGDLS and CDR2 YYNGEE.

J is TRBJ1-2 and V is TRBV7-2; 9 bases fit TRBD1. V shed 5 bases, J shed 0 bases, and the junction held 7 bases outside the gene matches. CDR1 and CDR2 (germline): SGHTA, FQGNSA. There are 16 residues in the CDR3. The CDR3 nucleotides read TGTGCCAGCAGCCCTTCCAGGACAGGGGCTAACTATGGCTACACCTTC. It is translated as CASSPSRTGANYGYTF.

This clone has more than one count but fewer than ten. This rearrangement joins TRBV28 to TRBJ1-2; 10 bases are a match to TRBD1. V lost 5 bases, J lost 4 bases, and 4 bases stayed unmatched. CDR3 length: 14 residues. CDR1 and CDR2 from the germline V gene are MDHEN and SYDVKM. The CDR3 sequence is CASSPGTGVYGYTF. In DNA, the CDR3 is TGTGCCAGCAGTCCCGGGACAGGGGTCTATGGCTACACCTTC.

The V call is TRBV7-9, the J call TRBJ2-1; TRBD2 matches 10 bases. Germline V gene data show CDR1 as SEHNR and CDR2 as FQNEAQ (reference sequence). The CDR3 totals 16 residues. With V trimmed by 5 bases and J by 4 bases, 8 bases remained unmatched. CDR3 loop: CASSHRSGRVYNEQFF. For the CDR3, the DNA is TGTGCCAGCAGCCATCGGAGCGGGAGGGTTTACAATGAGCAGTTCTTC.

The rearrangement uses TRBV6-1 and TRBJ2-5; the D is unclear. TRBJ2-7 explains the end of the DNA better; the J call may be wrong. The CDR3 runs 11 residues. Per germline, CDR1 MNHNS and CDR2 SASEGT. CDR3 residues: CASSFSYEQYF. As DNA, the CDR3 is TGTGCCAGCAGTTTTAGCTACGAGCAGTACTTC.

The V call is TRBV7-6, the J call TRBJ2-7; D ambiguous. CDR3 size: 14 residues. Germline V gene lookup returns CDR1 SGHVS and CDR2 FNYEAQ. V was clipped by 5 bases and J by 6 bases, with 17 bases between them. The CDR3 DNA is TGTGCCAGCAGCCAAGTAGCTGCTGCGGTCGAGCAGTACTTC. It encodes CASSQVAAAVEQYF.

This clone was detected only a few times. The chain links TRBV7-7 to TRBJ1-4; D not certain. Trimming removed 4 bases at V and 4 bases at J, with 7 bases between. The CDR3 is 13 residues long. Germline V gives CDR1 SSHAT, CDR2 FNYEAQ (reference sequence). The CDR3 reads CASSSTINEKLFF. The CDR3 DNA follows: TGTGCCAGCAGCTCCACGATTAATGAAAAACTGTTTTTT. Variable domain in full (rest from reference TRBV7-7 and TRBJ1-4): GAGVSQSPRYKVTKRGQDVTLRCDPISSHATLYWYQQALGQGPEFLTYFNYEAQPDKSGLPSDRFSAERPEGSISTLTIQRTEQRDSAMYRCASSSTINEKLFFGSGTQLSVL.

The rearrangement uses TRBV5-1 and TRBJ1-1; D call uncertain. The CDR3 loop spans 16 amino acids. Germline values: CDR1 SGHRS, CDR2 YFSETQ. Trimming removed 4 bases at V and 1 base at J, with 17 bases between. For the CDR3, the DNA is TGCGCCAGCAGCCTGGTCCCGACCTCTAAGAACACTGAAGCTTTCTTT. Protein sequence: CASSLVPTSKNTEAFF.

The J gene is TRBJ2-1, the V gene TRBV27; tentative D call: TRBD2 (6 bases). V lost 3 bases, J lost 3 bases, and 6 bases lay in between. The CDR3 consists of 13 residues. The germline V gene has CDR1 MNHEY and CDR2 SMNVEV (reference sequence). The CDR3 DNA reads TGTGCCAGCAGTTTTAGCGGCTACAATGAGCAGTTCTTC. This translates into CASSFSGYNEQFF.

The chain employs TRBV28 and TRBJ2-1; 13 bases agree with TRBD2. V gave up 3 bases and J gave up 10 bases; unmatched junction bases: 9. Germline CDR1 reads MDHEN; CDR2 reads SYDVKM. The CDR3 length is 16 residues. In DNA, the CDR3 is TGTGCCAGCAGTTTGGCAGGACTAGCGGGAGATAAGGAGCAGTTCTTC. This gives the protein CASSLAGLAGDKEQFF.

The chain links TRBV23-1 to TRBJ2-1; TRBD1 aligns across 9 bases. TRBV23-1 is treated as an ORF (open reading frame) with a function not yet certain. V gave up 7 bases and J gave up 1 base; unmatched junction bases: 8. This CDR3 is 16 amino acids long. CDR3 sequence (DNA): TGCGCCAGCACCTATACACAGGGGGCATCCTACAATGAGCAGTTCTTC. This encodes CASTYTQGASYNEQFF.

The chain recombines TRBV28 with TRBJ1-1; D perhaps matches TRBD1 (5 bases). There are 14 residues in the CDR3. CDR1 and CDR2 (germline): MDHEN, SYDVKM. The V gene lost 6 bases and the J gene lost 6 bases, with 17 bases spanning the gap. In nucleotides, the CDR3 is TGTGCCAGCAGAACTACTCAGGGTTATGCTGAAGCTTTCTTT. It encodes CASRTTQGYAEAFF.

The chain couples TRBV6-5 to TRBJ2-7; D gene uncertain. Trimming left V 0 bases short and J 2 bases short, with 8 bases between. The CDR3 totals 14 residues. Germline-derived CDR1 and CDR2 are MNHEY and SVGAGI. The CDR3 DNA is TGTGCCAGCAGTTACTCGTTTTACCCCTACGAGCAGTACTTC. Translated: CASSYSFYPYEQYF.

V gene TRBV28 combines with J gene TRBJ1-2, with 8 nucleotides matching TRBD1. V lost 3 bases and J lost 4; bases outside the gene matches: 13. The CDR3 is 17 amino acids. Germline V gene lookup returns CDR1 MDHEN and CDR2 SYDVKM. Here the CDR3 reads CASSFRAGGEFLYGYTF. The DNA for the CDR3 is TGTGCCAGCAGTTTTAGGGCAGGGGGCGAATTCCTCTATGGCTACACCTTC.

The chain combines TRBV6-5 with TRBJ2-7, with TRBD2 identical over 10 bases. This CDR3 has 14 amino acids. Germline-derived CDR1 and CDR2 are MNHEY and SVGAGI. The V gene end was trimmed by 2 bases and the J gene end by 5 bases; junction bases not matched to a gene: 3. The CDR3 DNA reads as TGTGCCAGCAGTTACGGGCTAGCGGGAGACGAGCAGTACTTC. Protein sequence: CASSYGLAGDEQYF.

The chain is built from TRBV19 and TRBJ1-4; the D is unclear. Germline V gene data show CDR1 as LNHDA and CDR2 as SQIVND (reference sequence). V gave up 5 bases and J gave up 2 bases, with 24 bases separating them. The length of the CDR3 is 19 residues. The DNA for the CDR3 is TGTGCCAGTAGTGTCCTTGGTGGGTATGGAAGATCCACTAATGAAAAACTGTTTTTT. Protein sequence: CASSVLGGYGRSTNEKLFF.

This clone was seen just once. The rearrangement uses TRBV7-2 and TRBJ1-3; D call uncertain. Looked up from germline, CDR1 is SGHTA and CDR2 is FQGNSA. The CDR3 is 13 amino acids. V was trimmed by 3 bases and J by 0 bases, leaving 3 bases between them. CDR3 residues: CASSLLSGNTIYF. As DNA, the CDR3 is TGTGCCAGCAGCTTGCTCTCTGGAAACACCATATATTTT. The full variable domain, rest sourced from reference TRBV7-2 and TRBJ1-3, is GAGVSQSPSNKVTEKGKDVELRCDPISGHTALYWYRQSLGQGLEFLIYFQGNSAPDKSGLPSDRFSAERTGGSVSTLTIQRTQQEDSAVYLCASSLLSGNTIYFGEGSWLTVV.

The V call is TRBV11-1, the J call TRBJ2-1; 7 nucleotides agree with TRBD2. In germline, CDR1 is SGHAT, CDR2 FQDESV (reference sequence). Trimming cost V 5 bases and J 1 base; bases outside gene matches: 17. This CDR3 has 19 residues. CDR3 sequence (DNA): TGTGCCAGCAGCCCTAGTCTGTCCCTAGCGGCTCTGTCCTACAATGAGCAGTTCTTC. This codes for CASSPSLSLAALSYNEQFF.

The chain recombines TRBV6-6 with TRBJ2-5; D tentatively reads TRBD1 or TRBD2 (5 bases each). This CDR3 contains 14 residues. Trimming cost V 0 bases and J 2 bases, with 7 bases left between them. Germline lookup yields CDR1 MNHNY and CDR2 SVGAGI (reference sequence). The CDR3 loop is CASSYSGVQETQYF. The CDR3 DNA is TGTGCCAGCAGTTACTCGGGGGTTCAAGAGACCCAGTACTTC.

This CDR3 reads CASSPRQGTQPQHF. CDR3 nucleotides: TGTGCCAGTAGTCCTCGACAGGGAACTCAGCCCCAGCATTTT. V gene TRBV19 combines with J gene TRBJ1-5; TRBD1 agrees at 7 bases. Trimming removed 5 bases from V and 6 bases from J; junction bases left unmatched: 7. The germline gives CDR1 LNHDA, CDR2 SQIVND (reference sequence). CDR3 length: 14 residues.

V usage is TRBV4-3 and J usage is TRBJ2-7; 8 bases are shared with TRBD2. The CDR3 length is 16 residues. CDR1 and CDR2 (germline): LGHNA, YSLEER. V shed 1 base, J shed 0 bases, and the junction held 5 bases outside the gene matches. CDR3 residues: CASSQGTSQSSYEQYF. The CDR3 region has the DNA TGCGCCAGCAGCCAAGGGACTAGCCAAAGCTCCTACGAGCAGTACTTC.

V gene TRBV9 combines with J gene TRBJ1-3, with TRBD1 as a possible D gene (5 bases). The CDR3 is made up of 15 amino acids. Per the germline V gene, CDR1 is SGDLS and CDR2 is YYNGEE. The V and J ends lost 4 bases and 3 bases respectively, with 14 bases between them. CDR3 sequence reads: CASSSHRDGGNTIYF. CDR3 nucleotides: TGTGCCAGCAGCTCCCACCGGGACGGTGGAAACACCATATATTTT.

V and J are TRBV6-1 and TRBJ1-5, with TRBD1 identical over 11 bases. V was clipped by 5 bases and J by 6 bases; unmatched bases: 3. This CDR3 contains 14 residues. The germline V gene encodes CDR1 MNHNS and CDR2 SASEGT. In DNA form, the CDR3 reads TGTGCCAGCAGTAGGACAGGGGGCGTTCAGCCCCAGCATTTT. Residues: CASSRTGGVQPQHF.

This sequence joins TRBV7-9 and TRBJ1-1, with D perhaps matching TRBD1 (5 bases). Between the trimmed V and J ends, which lost 5 bases and 0 bases, there was a span of 13 bases. Germline V gene lookup returns CDR1 SEHNR and CDR2 FQNEAQ (reference sequence). The CDR3 totals 15 residues. The CDR3 coding sequence is TGTGCCAGCAGCCCACAGACAGCCATGAACACTGAAGCTTTCTTT. Its translation: CASSPQTAMNTEAFF. Full variable domain (missing parts from reference TRBV7-9 and TRBJ1-1): DTGVSQNPRHKITKRGQNVTFRCDPISEHNRLYWYRQTLGQGPEFLTYFQNEAQLEKSRLLSDRFSAERPKGSFSTLEIQRTEQGDSAMYLCASSPQTAMNTEAFFGQGTRLTVV.

The chain combines TRBV19 with TRBJ1-2; no clear D gene. Trimming pared 3 bases from V and 8 bases from J, leaving 37 bases between. Germline CDR1 is LNHDA and CDR2 is SQIVND (reference sequence). CDR3 length: 21 amino acids. DNA for the CDR3: TGTGCCAGTAGTATTGATCAACCGGGCGCCCACTCTACTTTTCTATCGGGGGGCTACACCTTC. Translation gives CASSIDQPGAHSTFLSGGYTF.

The rearrangement joins TRBV5-4 to TRBJ2-3; 10 bases agree with TRBD2. The CDR3 sequence is 15 residues long. CDR1 SGHNT and CDR2 YYREEE come from the germline V gene (reference sequence). After removal of 3 bases from V and 4 bases from J, the junction contained 5 bases not matched to a gene. CDR3 sequence (DNA): TGTGCCAGCAGCTCGGCCGGGACTAGCGCAGATACGCAGTATTTT. Protein: CASSSAGTSADTQYF.

V usage is TRBV6-5 and J usage is TRBJ1-5, with no clear D. Germline V lookup: CDR1 MNHEY, CDR2 SVGAGI. The CDR3 totals 14 residues. The V end was cut by 0 bases, the J end by 1 base, with 4 bases between. In DNA, the CDR3 is TGTGCCAGCAGTTACTCGGGGAGCAATCAGCCCCAGCATTTT. Protein product: CASSYSGSNQPQHF.

This rearrangement joins TRBV7-9 to TRBJ2-2, with D perhaps matching TRBD1 (6 bases). Trimming shortened V by 4 bases and J by 2 bases, and 14 bases separated the two germline ends. This CDR3 contains 16 residues. The germline gives CDR1 SEHNR, CDR2 FQNEAQ (reference sequence). The CDR3 protein is CASSSDGQINTGELFF. The DNA for the CDR3 is TGTGCCAGCAGCTCGGACGGACAGATAAACACCGGGGAGCTGTTTTTT.

This sequence joins TRBV4-1 and TRBJ2-2; weak D call: TRBD1 (5 bases). Germline V lookup: CDR1 MGHRA, CDR2 YSYEKL. The V gene lost 1 base and the J gene lost 6 bases, with 6 bases spanning the gap. There are 13 residues in the CDR3. The CDR3 coding sequence is TGCGCCAGCAGCCAAGCAGGGTCCGGGGAGCTGTTTTTT. Protein product: CASSQAGSGELFF.